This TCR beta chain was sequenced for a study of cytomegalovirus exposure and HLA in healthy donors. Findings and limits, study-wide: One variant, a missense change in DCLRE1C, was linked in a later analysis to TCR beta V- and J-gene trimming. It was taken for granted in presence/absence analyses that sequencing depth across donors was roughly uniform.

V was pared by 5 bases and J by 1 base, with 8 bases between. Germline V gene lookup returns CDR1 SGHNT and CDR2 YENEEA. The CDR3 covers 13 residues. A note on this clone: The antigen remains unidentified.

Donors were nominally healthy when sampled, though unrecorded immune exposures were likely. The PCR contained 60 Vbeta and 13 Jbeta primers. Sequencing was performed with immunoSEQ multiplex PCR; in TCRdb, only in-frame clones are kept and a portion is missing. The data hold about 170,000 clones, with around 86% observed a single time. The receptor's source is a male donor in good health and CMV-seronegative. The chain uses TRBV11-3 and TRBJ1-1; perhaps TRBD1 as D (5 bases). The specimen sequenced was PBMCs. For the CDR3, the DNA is TGTGCCAGCAGCCGGCAGGGGAACACTGAAGCTTTCTTT. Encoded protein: CASSRQGNTEAFF.